The source of this TCR beta chain is a study of beta chain features in type 1 diabetes. Study-wide points: Among patients with Type 1 diabetes, TCRB CDR3s were moderately but significantly shorter in every one of the four CD4+ subsets. The cDNA sequencing approach could over-represent high-TCR-expressing cells.

This clone has only a few counts. What it binds is not known. Sequencing targeted expressed TCRB transcripts, as all isolated RNA had been reverse transcribed. Profiling relied on immunoSEQ multiplex PCR, and the TCRdb table lists in-frame clones only, not all of them. The sample records 550,000 to 850,000 clones, around 15% being singletons. The ends were cut back, 1 base at V and 4 bases at J, with 11 bases in the middle. The germline gives CDR1 SGHDN, CDR2 FVKESK. CDR3 length: 15 amino acids. Blood was drawn once from each donor into heparinised tubes. The draws averaged about 110 mL. By way of CD45RO/CCR7/CD25/CD127/CD95/CD27, the CD4+ regulatory, stem cell-like memory, central memory and naive cells were sorted.

The TCR comes from a man between 18 and 35 years old with type 1 diabetes. The chain carries TRBV14 and TRBJ1-5; D is possibly TRBD1 (5 bases). Sequenced: naive CD4+ T cells from blood. The CDR3, as DNA: TGTGCCAGCAGCCAAGGGGGACCTGGGAATCAGCCCCAGCATTTT. Its translation: CASSQGGPGNQPQHF.